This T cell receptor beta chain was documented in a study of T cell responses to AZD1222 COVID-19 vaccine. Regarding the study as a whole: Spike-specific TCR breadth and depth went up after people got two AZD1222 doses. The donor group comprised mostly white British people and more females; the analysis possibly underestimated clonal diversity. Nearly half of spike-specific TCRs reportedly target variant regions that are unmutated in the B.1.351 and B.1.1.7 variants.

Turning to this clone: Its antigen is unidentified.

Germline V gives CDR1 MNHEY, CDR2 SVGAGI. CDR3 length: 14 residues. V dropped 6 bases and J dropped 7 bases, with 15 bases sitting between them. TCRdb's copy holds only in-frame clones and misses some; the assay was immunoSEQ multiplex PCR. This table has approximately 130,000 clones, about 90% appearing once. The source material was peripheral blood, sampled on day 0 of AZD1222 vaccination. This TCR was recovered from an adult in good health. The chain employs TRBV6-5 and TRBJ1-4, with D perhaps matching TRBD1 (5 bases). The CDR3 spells CASRPQRGGEKLFF. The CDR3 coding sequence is TGTGCCAGCAGGCCCCAGCGGGGGGGTGAAAAACTGTTTTTT.